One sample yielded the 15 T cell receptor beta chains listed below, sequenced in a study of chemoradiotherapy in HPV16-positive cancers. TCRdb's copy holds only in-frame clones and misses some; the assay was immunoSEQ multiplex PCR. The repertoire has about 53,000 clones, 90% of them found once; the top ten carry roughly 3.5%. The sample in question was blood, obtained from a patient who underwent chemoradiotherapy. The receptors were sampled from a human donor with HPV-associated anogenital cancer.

The CDR3 spells CAWSTSRAPLHF. DNA of the CDR3: TGTGCCTGGAGTACGTCCCGGGCACCCCTCCACTTT. The J gene is TRBJ1-6, the V gene TRBV30; D is uncertain. This CDR3 has 12 residues. The germline V and J ends were trimmed by 2 bases and 11 bases, with 10 bases remaining between them. The germline V gene has CDR1 GTSNPN and CDR2 SVGIG (reference sequence).

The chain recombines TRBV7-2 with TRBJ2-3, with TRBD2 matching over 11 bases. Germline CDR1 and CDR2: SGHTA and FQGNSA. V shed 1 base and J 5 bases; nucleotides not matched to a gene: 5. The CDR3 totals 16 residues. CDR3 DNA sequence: TGTGCCAGCAGCTTAGAGTCGCTAGCGGGAGGAGATACGCAGTATTTT. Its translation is CASSLESLAGGDTQYF.

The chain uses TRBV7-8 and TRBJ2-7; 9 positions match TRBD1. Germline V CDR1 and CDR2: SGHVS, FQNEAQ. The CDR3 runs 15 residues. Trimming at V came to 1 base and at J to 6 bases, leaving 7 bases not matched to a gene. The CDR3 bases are TGTGCCAGCAGCTTAGGGAGACAGGGGGTCCTCGAGCAGTACTTC. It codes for CASSLGRQGVLEQYF.

The CDR3, as DNA: TGTGCCAGCAGCGTCCTCCTAGCGGGAGGGGGAGAGACCCAGTACTTC. Amino acids: CASSVLLAGGGETQYF. The J gene is TRBJ2-5, the V gene TRBV5-4, with 12 bases matching TRBD2. V lost 4 bases to trimming and J lost 4 bases; unmatched junction nucleotides: 8. CDR3 size: 16 residues. Germline values: CDR1 SGHNT, CDR2 YYREEE (reference sequence).

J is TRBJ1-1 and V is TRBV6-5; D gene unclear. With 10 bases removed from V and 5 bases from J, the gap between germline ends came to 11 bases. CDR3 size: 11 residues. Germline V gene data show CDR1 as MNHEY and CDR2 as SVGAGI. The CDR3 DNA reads TGTGCCATCCACAGAGGGACTGAAGCTTTCTTT. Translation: CAIHRGTEAFF.

The CDR3 region is CASSQPPDVAYEQYF. The CDR3 region has the DNA TGCGCCAGCAGTCAACCCCCGGACGTTGCCTACGAGCAGTACTTC. The chain uses TRBV23-1 and TRBJ2-7; D gene uncertain. TRBV23-1 is sorted into the ORF group, with uncertain function. Trimming left V 2 bases short and J 2 bases short, with 13 bases between. This CDR3 comprises 15 residues.

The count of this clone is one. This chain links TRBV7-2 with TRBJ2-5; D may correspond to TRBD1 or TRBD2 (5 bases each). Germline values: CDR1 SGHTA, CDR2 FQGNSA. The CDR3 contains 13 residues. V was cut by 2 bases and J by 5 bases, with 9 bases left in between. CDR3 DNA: TGTGCCAGCAGCTTACGGTGGGGGGAGACCCAGTACTTC. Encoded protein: CASSLRWGETQYF.

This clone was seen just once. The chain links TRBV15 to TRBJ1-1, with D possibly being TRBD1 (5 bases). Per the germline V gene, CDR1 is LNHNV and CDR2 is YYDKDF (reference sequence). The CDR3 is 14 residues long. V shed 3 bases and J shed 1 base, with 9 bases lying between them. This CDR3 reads CATSSDSQNTEAFF. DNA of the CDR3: TGTGCCACCAGCAGTGACAGTCAGAACACTGAAGCTTTCTTT.

The CDR3 is CASSLLGTGIFNEKLFF. CDR3 DNA: TGTGCCAGCAGCTTACTCGGGACAGGGATCTTTAATGAAAAACTGTTTTTT. The chain uses TRBV11-2 and TRBJ1-4; 9 bases line up with TRBD1. The J segment lost 4 bases and the V segment lost 2 bases, leaving 8 bases of the junction unmatched. Germline-derived CDR1 and CDR2 are SGHAT and FQNNGV. This CDR3 is built from 17 residues.

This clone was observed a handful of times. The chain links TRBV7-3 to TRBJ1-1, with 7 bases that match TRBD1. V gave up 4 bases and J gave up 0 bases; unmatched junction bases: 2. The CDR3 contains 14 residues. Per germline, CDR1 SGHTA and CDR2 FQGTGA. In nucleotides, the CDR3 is TGTGCCAGCAGCTCCGGACAGGTGAACACTGAAGCTTTCTTT. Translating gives CASSSGQVNTEAFF.

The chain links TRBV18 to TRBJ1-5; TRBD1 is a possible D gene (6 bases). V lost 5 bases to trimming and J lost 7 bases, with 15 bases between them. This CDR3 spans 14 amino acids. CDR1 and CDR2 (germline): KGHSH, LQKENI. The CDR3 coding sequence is TGTGCCAGCTCAAGGGAACAGGGATTCCAGCCCCAGCATTTT. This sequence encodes CASSREQGFQPQHF.

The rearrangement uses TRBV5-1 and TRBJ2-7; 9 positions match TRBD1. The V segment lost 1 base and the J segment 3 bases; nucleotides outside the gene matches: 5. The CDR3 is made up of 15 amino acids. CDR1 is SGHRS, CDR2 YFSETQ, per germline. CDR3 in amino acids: CASSLQGQGNYEQYF. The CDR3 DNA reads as TGCGCCAGCAGCTTGCAAGGACAGGGGAACTACGAGCAGTACTTC. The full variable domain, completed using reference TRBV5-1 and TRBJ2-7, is KAGVTQTPRYLIKTRGQQVTLSCSPISGHRSVSWYQQTPGQGLQFLFEYFSETQRNKGNFPGRFSGRQFSNSRSEMNVSTLELGDSALYLCASSLQGQGNYEQYFGPGTRLTVT.

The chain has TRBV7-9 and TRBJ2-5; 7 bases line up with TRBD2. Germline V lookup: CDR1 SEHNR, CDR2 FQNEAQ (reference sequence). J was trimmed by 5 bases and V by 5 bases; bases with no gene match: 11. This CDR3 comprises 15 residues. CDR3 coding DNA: TGTGCCAGCAGCCCTAGCGGAGGGCTAGGGGAGACCCAGTACTTC. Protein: CASSPSGGLGETQYF.

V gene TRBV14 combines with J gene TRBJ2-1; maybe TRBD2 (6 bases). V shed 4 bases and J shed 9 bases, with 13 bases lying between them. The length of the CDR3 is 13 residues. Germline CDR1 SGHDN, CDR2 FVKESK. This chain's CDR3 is CASSPTRVSEQFF. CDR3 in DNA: TGTGCCAGCAGCCCGACTAGGGTCAGTGAGCAGTTCTTC.

The DNA of the CDR3 is TGTGCCAGCAGCTCCCCAGGGGGTAATGAAAAACTGTTTTTT. Translated, it gives CASSSPGGNEKLFF. The chain recombines TRBV7-8 with TRBJ1-4; 7 bases are shared with TRBD1. The V and J ends lost 4 bases and 4 bases, in that order; junction bases with no gene match: 3. Germline V gene sequence: CDR1 SGHVS, CDR2 FQNEAQ. The CDR3 extends over 14 amino acids.